These 8 T cell receptor beta chains share one sample of origin, sequenced in a study of blood T cell repertoires in COVID-19 (TCRdb year 2020). Receptor amplification or capture employed the immunoSEQ multiplex PCR assay. TCRdb provides this immuneACCESS table in a form limited to in-frame rearrangements. Some clones are lacking; in checked studies, under half of them reflect an unresolved V gene, and why the rest are absent is not known. Here the sample has some 150,000 clones; 83% occur a single time. Around 3.6% of the sample is in the top ten clones. The sequenced sample consisted of PBMCs or T cells enriched from blood (not recorded which). These receptors all stem from a woman aged 45-59 years in a cohort exposed to, infected with or recovered from COVID-19 (not recorded which).

This clone was counted between two and nine times. V is TRBV7-8 and J is TRBJ2-2, with TRBD2 as a possible D gene (5 bases). The CDR3 contains 13 residues. Germline CDR1 SGHVS, CDR2 FQNEAQ. Trimming removed 6 bases at V and 4 bases at J, with 9 bases between. This CDR3 is CASRPTSTGELFF. CDR3 in DNA: TGTGCCAGCAGGCCTACTAGCACCGGGGAGCTGTTTTTT.

The V call is TRBV4-1, the J call TRBJ1-2; TRBD1 is a possible D gene (6 bases). The CDR3 has 16 residues. CDR1 MGHRA and CDR2 YSYEKL come from the germline V gene. The V end was cut by 1 base, the J end by 4 bases, with 16 bases between. Here the CDR3 reads CASSQGRGATLYGYTF. The CDR3 DNA reads TGCGCCAGCAGCCAAGGGCGGGGGGCGACCCTCTATGGCTACACCTTC.

The gene calls are TRBV5-1 and TRBJ2-7, with TRBD2 matching over 9 bases. Germline V CDR1 and CDR2: SGHRS, YFSETQ. This CDR3 is built from 15 residues. V trimming: 0 bases; J trimming: 3 bases; junction bases outside the gene matches: 4. The CDR3 sequence: CASSLVIAGDYEQYF. CDR3 sequence (DNA): TGCGCCAGCAGCTTGGTGATAGCGGGGGACTACGAGCAGTACTTC.

The J gene is TRBJ1-5, the V gene TRBV28; no reliable D call. The CDR3 is 16 amino acids. Germline V gene lookup returns CDR1 MDHEN and CDR2 SYDVKM. V lost 6 bases to trimming and J lost 6 bases, with 21 bases between them. CDR3 sequence: CASSPSYLTWAQPQHF. The DNA for the CDR3 is TGTGCCAGCAGCCCCAGTTATTTGACGTGGGCTCAGCCCCAGCATTTT.

This clone has more than one count but fewer than ten. The CDR3 reads CASSLVRQGQETQYF. The CDR3 region has the DNA TGTGCCAGCAGCTTAGTCAGGCAGGGACAAGAGACCCAGTACTTC. The V call is TRBV7-2, the J call TRBJ2-5; weak D call: TRBD1 (5 bases). Germline CDR1 and CDR2: SGHTA and FQGNSA. Trimming pared 1 base from V and 2 bases from J, leaving 11 bases between. This CDR3 has 15 residues.

V and J are TRBV5-4 and TRBJ2-2, with a weak D call TRBD2 (6 bases). In germline, CDR1 is SGHNT, CDR2 YYREEE (reference sequence). The CDR3 loop spans 15 amino acids. V lost 2 bases and J 5 bases, leaving 13 bases between the germline ends. As DNA, the CDR3 is TGTGCCAGCAGCTTAGCTGGGGCGGGGACCGGGGAGCTGTTTTTT. It codes for CASSLAGAGTGELFF. Filled out from reference TRBV5-4 and TRBJ2-2, the complete variable domain reads ETGVTQSPTHLIKTRGQQVTLRCSSQSGHNTVSWYQQALGQGPQFIFQYYREEENGRGNFPPRFSGLQFPNYSSELNVNALELDDSALYLCASSLAGAGTGELFFGEGSRLTVL.

This clone appeared a single time. The V gene is TRBV10-3, the J gene TRBJ1-6, with D unresolved. CDR3 length equals 18 residues. Germline assignment: CDR1 ENHRY and CDR2 SYGVKD. V was cut by 2 bases and J by 1 base, with 15 bases left in between. CDR3 residues: CAISEAVRLGSYNSPLHF. In nucleotides, the CDR3 is TGTGCCATCAGTGAGGCGGTTAGGTTGGGTTCCTATAATTCACCCCTCCACTTT.

The CDR3, as DNA: TGTGCCAGCTCACCTAATCAGGGCAGCCAGCCCCAGCATTTT. Residues: CASSPNQGSQPQHF. V is TRBV18 and J is TRBJ1-5; TRBD1 is a possible D gene (5 bases). This CDR3 spans 14 amino acids. Trimming pared 3 bases from V and 7 bases from J, leaving 13 bases between. Per the germline V gene, CDR1 is KGHSH and CDR2 is LQKENI.